Listed below are T cell receptor beta chains from one sample, sequenced in a study of blood T cell repertoires in COVID-19. The assay was immunoSEQ multiplex PCR, and TCRdb's table has in-frame clones only and misses some. The repertoire includes 200,000 to 300,000 clones, about 83% of them detected once, and about 6% sits in the top ten. The source material was peripheral blood. The receptors originated from a woman older than 75 with COVID-19, enrolled during active disease. The CDR3 runs from the conserved cysteine through the conserved F or W. The D gene is left open where the match is weak. Clone size, where shown, is once, few, many, or a class for clones that have expanded.

TRBJ2-3	TRBD2	TRBV19	NA	TGTGCCAGTAGACTAGCGGGGGGCACAGATACGCAGTATTTT	CASRLAGGTDTQYF
TRBJ1-2	NA	TRBV28	NA	TGTGCCAGCAGCCCGGTCCACCTGAACTATGGCTACACCTTC	CASSPVHLNYGYTF
TRBJ1-3	NA	TRBV10-3	NA	TGTGCCATCAGTCCCCGGGGGGACTCTGGAAACACCATATATTTT	CAISPRGDSGNTIYF
TRBJ1-4	TRBD1	TRBV19	NA	TGTGCCAGTAGTCGGCAGGGGGCGAATGGCGAAAAACTGTTTTTT	CASSRQGANGEKLFF
TRBJ2-6	TRBD2	TRBV28	NA	TGTGCCAGCAGGGTAGCGGGGGGGCCTGGGGCCAACGTCCTGACTTTC	CASRVAGGPGANVLTF
TRBJ1-2	NA	TRBV27	NA	TGTGCCAGCAGTGACCCCCGGGAGGGCCGGTATGGCTACACCTTC	CASSDPREGRYGYTF
TRBJ1-5	TRBD1	TRBV30	NA	TGTGCCTGGACGGGACAGGGGGCAACTCAGCCCCAGCATTTT	CAWTGQGATQPQHF
TRBJ1-1	NA	TRBV6-4	NA	TGTGCCAGCAGTCGTGAAGGGGGCACTGAAGCTTTCTTT	CASSREGGTEAFF
TRBJ2-2	NA	TRBV30	NA	TGTGCCTGGAGTGTACTTGCCAGGGGTTACACCGGGGAGCTGTTTTTT	CAWSVLARGYTGELFF
TRBJ1-4	NA	TRBV2	NA	TGTGCCAGCAGTGACGCGCGGGGTTTGATTGAAAAACTGTTTTTT	CASSDARGLIEKLFF
TRBJ1-5	TRBD1	TRBV6-2/TRBV6-3	NA	TGTGCCAGCAGTACAGGGACAGCAAATCAGCCCCAGCATTTT	CASSTGTANQPQHF
TRBJ2-2	NA	TRBV4-2	NA	TGTGCCAGCAGCCAAGAAGCGAGATACTACACCGGGGAGCTGTTTTTT	CASSQEARYYTGELFF
TRBJ2-3	TRBD2	TRBV5-1	NA	TGCGCCAGCAGCCCCAGCGGGGGGCCTGGCACAGATACGCAGTATTTT	CASSPSGGPGTDTQYF
TRBJ2-1	TRBD2	TRBV29-1	NA	TGCAGCGTGCCTGGGGGGGTTGAGCAGTTCTTC	CSVPGGVEQFF
TRBJ1-1	TRBD1	TRBV3-1/TRBV3-2	NA	TGTGCCAGCAGCCAAAACAGGGGACGAGGTGAAGCTTTCTTT	CASSQNRGRGEAFF
TRBJ2-2	NA	TRBV7-2	NA	TGTGCCAGCAGCTTACTAAACACCGGGGAGCTGTTTTTT	CASSLLNTGELFF
TRBJ1-1	NA	TRBV12-3/TRBV12-4	NA	TGTGCCAGCAGTTTACAGAAAACTGAAGCTTTCTTT	CASSLQKTEAFF
TRBJ1-2	NA	TRBV6-6	NA	TGTGCCAGCAGTTACTCGACAGTTCACTTC	CASSYSTVHF
TRBJ2-1	NA	TRBV5-1	NA	TGCGCCAGCAGCTTAGACAGGAGCTCCTACAATGAGCAGTTCTTC	CASSLDRSSYNEQFF
TRBJ2-1	TRBD2	TRBV2	NA	TGTGCCAGCAGTGTAAGCGGGGGGGGGCCTGAGCAGTTCTTC	CASSVSGGGPEQFF
TRBJ2-3	TRBD1	TRBV28	NA	TGTGCCAGTTCTTCCCGGACAGGTACGCAGTATTTT	CASSSRTGTQYF
TRBJ1-3	NA	TRBV14	once	TGTGCCAGCAGCCCGGACAGAAGAAACACCATATATTTT	CASSPDRRNTIYF
TRBJ1-1	NA	TRBV7-8	NA	TGTGCCAGCAGCTTCGGACAATTAAGTACTGAAGCTTTCTTT	CASSFGQLSTEAFF
TRBJ1-2	TRBD1	TRBV6-6	once	TGTGCCAGCAGTCGGCTGACAGGGGGCGCTGACTATGGCTACACCTTC	CASSRLTGGADYGYTF